Listed below are T cell receptor beta chains from one sample, sequenced in a study of graft-versus-host responses after intestinal transplantation. The table came from immunoSEQ multiplex PCR; TCRdb's copy has only in-frame clones and leaves some out. The sample carries about 120,000 clones, 90% recorded once. Antigens of these TCRs are unknown. Sequences were derived from unstimulated CD4+ T cells sorted from spleen or lymph node cells, sampled before intestinal transplant. The source of these receptors is a human donor who received an intestinal transplant. CDR3s include the opening cysteine and the closing phenylalanine or tryptophan. Not every row has a clone size; where given, it reads once, few, many or a size class.

V	J	size	CDR3
TRBV6-5	TRBJ2-7	NA	CASSYQQGHIEQYF
TRBV27	TRBJ2-6	NA	CASSSPTGTGSKLTGANVLTF
TRBV29-1	TRBJ2-7	NA	CSVPGTDSYEQYF
TRBV27	TRBJ2-7	NA	CASSLSGSSYEQYF
TRBV6-1	TRBJ2-5	NA	CASSEDQGRKTQYF
TRBV5-1	TRBJ2-1	NA	CASSAQGGPYNEQFF
TRBV29-1	TRBJ2-7	once	CSVEGTGRYEQYF
TRBV19	TRBJ2-2	once	CASRPLVTGELFF
TRBV6-1	TRBJ1-1	NA	CASVPFWGVNTEAFF
TRBV15	TRBJ1-3	NA	CATSRDVASGNTIYF
TRBV19	TRBJ1-5	NA	CASSITGRRAYSNQPQHF
TRBV5-1	TRBJ2-1	NA	CASSLLLGTSGRASYNEQFF
TRBV5-1	TRBJ2-7	NA	CASSLAHGSYEQYF
TRBV9	TRBJ2-7	NA	CASSVDRTGSVEF
TRBV7-2	TRBJ2-7	once	CASSLERSYEQYF
TRBV19	TRBJ2-1	NA	CASSRTSGSSYNEQFF
TRBV28	TRBJ2-2	NA	CASSARTRNTGELFF
TRBV14	TRBJ2-1	NA	CASSQFWTSGIHNEQFF
TRBV4-3	TRBJ2-3	NA	CASSQDMAGGLDTQYF
TRBV6-5	TRBJ1-3	NA	CASSQLDSSGNTIYF
TRBV29-1	TRBJ2-5	NA	CSVGVRGRETQYF
TRBV7-2	TRBJ2-7	NA	CASSYTAPGGGGYEQYF
TRBV11-2	TRBJ1-1	NA	CASSLDRVGEAFF
TRBV30	TRBJ1-3	NA	CAWSFPGGGNTIYF
TRBV6-1	TRBJ1-2	few	CASTLWGGLSGYTF
TRBV7-6	TRBJ2-7	NA	CASSFQRSSYEQYF
TRBV5-1	TRBJ2-7	once	CASSGNPGSYYEQYF
TRBV7-2	TRBJ2-7	NA	CASSSTTPYEQYF
TRBV6-1	TRBJ1-2	NA	CASSELGDRNYGYTF
TRBV6-1	TRBJ1-1	NA	CAGTALGTEAFF
TRBV5-4	TRBJ2-5	NA	CASSLGGLAGGQQETQYF
TRBV15	TRBJ1-2	NA	CATSRIRRGYSYYGYTF
TRBV27	TRBJ1-2	NA	CASSLEPGTGGTWDGYTF
TRBV10-3	TRBJ2-1	NA	CAISEPQRGANEQFF
TRBV2	TRBJ1-2	NA	CASSAAQHYGYTF
TRBV6-1	TRBJ1-3	few	CASSRQGLGNTIYF
TRBV25-1	TRBJ2-7	NA	CASSDSDRYEQYF
TRBV27	TRBJ2-2	few	CASSLWGDSSNTGELFF
TRBV30	TRBJ2-1	NA	CAWRSKGGGRGGSYNEQFF
TRBV9	TRBJ1-2	NA	CASSARGFLNYGYTF
TRBV19	TRBJ2-4	NA	CASSIGRKNIQYF
TRBV2	TRBJ1-4	NA	CASSEGRREEKLFF
TRBV5-1	TRBJ2-1	NA	CASSLVQTTYNEQFF
TRBV18	TRBJ2-7	NA	CASTSGQLYEQYF
TRBV7-8	TRBJ1-1	NA	CASSFTIGLQNTEAFF
TRBV4-1	TRBJ1-2	few	CASSQMGQGTNYGYTF
TRBV6-1	TRBJ1-2	NA	CASSDPGQGANGYTF
TRBV19	TRBJ2-7	NA	CASSAGTGGYGEQYF
TRBV5-4	TRBJ2-4	NA	CASSLAGTGLAKNIQYF
TRBV5-1	TRBJ1-1	NA	CASSPPGSFSEAFF
TRBV20-1	TRBJ2-1	NA	CSASWHNEQFF
TRBV28	TRBJ2-5	NA	CASRLGRVVETQYF
TRBV10-2	TRBJ2-5	NA	CASRLGQETQYF
TRBV18	TRBJ2-1	NA	CASSNSTYNEQFF
TRBV7-3	TRBJ2-1	NA	CASSPSGRGNEQFF
TRBV6-6	TRBJ1-5	few	CASGLQGEQPQHF
TRBV5-4	TRBJ2-1	NA	CASSPGTSGNSYNEQFF